This TCR beta chain emerged from a study of blood T cell repertoires in COVID-19. Study-level background: Italy, Spain and the United States were the sources of the convalescent and acute COVID-19 samples. From T cells, B-cell-depleted T cells, or PBMCs came the material, which was cDNA or gDNA.

Authors' analysis steps: Amplification of reference gene primers was used by the study to estimate nucleated cell counts. TCRdb keeps only in-frame clones here, not all; method: immunoSEQ multiplex PCR. The V and J calls and clone size are taken from that table; D and trimming were inferred from the DNA. The sample has 90,000 to 110,000 clones, roughly 81% seen once. Trimming at V came to 3 bases and at J to 8 bases, leaving 6 bases not matched to a gene. CDR1 and CDR2 (germline): LNHDA, SQIVND (reference sequence). CDR3 length equals 15 residues. This clone appeared a few times. This sequence joins TRBV19 and TRBJ1-4, with 10 bases lining up with TRBD1. Sample: peripheral blood. The origin of this receptor is a woman in her 70s with acute or convalescent COVID-19. CDR3 sequence reads: CASSISGTGEEKLFF. The CDR3 region has the DNA TGTGCCAGTAGTATCTCCGGGACAGGGGAGGAAAAACTGTTTTTT.